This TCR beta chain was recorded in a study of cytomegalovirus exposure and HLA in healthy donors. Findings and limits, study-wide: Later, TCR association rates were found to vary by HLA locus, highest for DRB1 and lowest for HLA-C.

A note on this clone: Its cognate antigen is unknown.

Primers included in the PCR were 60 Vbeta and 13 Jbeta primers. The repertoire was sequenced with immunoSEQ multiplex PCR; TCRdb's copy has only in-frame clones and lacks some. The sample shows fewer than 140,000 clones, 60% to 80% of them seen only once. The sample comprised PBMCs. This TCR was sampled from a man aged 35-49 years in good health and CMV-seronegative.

CDR3 in amino acids: CASSLETGIGSNEKLFF. CDR3 nucleotides: TGCGCCAGCAGCTTGGAGACAGGGATAGGGTCCAATGAAAAACTGTTTTTT. The chain recombines TRBV5-1 with TRBJ1-4, with 7 bases that match TRBD1. CDR1 is SGHRS, CDR2 YFSETQ, per germline. V lost 0 bases and J lost 5; bases outside the gene matches: 10. There are 17 residues in the CDR3.